This T cell receptor beta chain was recovered during a study of Ad26.COV2.S vaccination and SARS-CoV-2 variants. Overall study results and limits: Following vaccination, spike-specific CD8+ and CD4+ T cell responses reportedly exhibited substantial breadth.

Some clones are missing from TCRdb's copy, which holds only in-frame ones; the method was immunoSEQ multiplex PCR. The table lists about 470,000 clones, 90% of them singletons. The treatment denotes: some 20 received Ad26.COV2.S at low or high dose, single or two shots; 5 received placebo; per-sample allocation not given. Sampling took place 63 days after the first vaccine or placebo injection. With 6 bases clipped from V and 5 bases from J, the junction kept 15 bases outside the gene matches. The germline gives CDR1 SQVTM, CDR2 ANQGSEA. The CDR3 runs 17 residues. In the case of this clone: The target antigen is unknown.

The TCR originated in a person aged 18-60 years who received the Ad26.COV2.S COVID-19 vaccine or a placebo. The chain has TRBV29-1 and TRBJ2-1; 11 positions agree with TRBD2. Specimen: peripheral blood, collected in a trial of Ad26.COV2.S vaccine versus placebo. CDR3 region: CSVAGTSGSPSDNEQFF. In nucleotides, the CDR3 is TGCAGCGTAGCCGGGACTAGCGGCTCCCCGAGTGACAATGAGCAGTTCTTC.